The T cell receptor beta chain described here comes from a study of CD8+CD57+ T cells in acquired aplastic anemia. As for the study in general: On average, sorted CD4+ and CD8+ cells gave roughly 3 ug of DNA. Study-wide findings and caveats: The number of CD8+ CDR3 sequences shared by patients and controls was approximately 30. CD8+ Simpson's diversity in patients was not significantly different from that in controls.

The study profiled TCR beta VDJ and CDR3 using genomic DNA as template. TCRdb ran MiXCR on the reads and lists one entry per CDR3 protein. Found here are approximately 200,000 distinct CDR3 sequences, approximately 60% of them singletons; the top ten hold over 25%. The CDR3 has 15 residues. Germline CDR1 is DFQATT and CDR2 is SNEGSKA (reference sequence). Trimming took off 5 bases at V and 6 bases at J, with 17 bases between the two ends. In the case of this clonotype: Its antigen is currently unknown.

Material for sequencing was sorted CD4+, CD8+, or CD8+CD57+ T cells (not recorded which) from PBMCs. The origin of this receptor is a human donor in good health. The chain carries TRBV20-1 and TRBJ1-6; D gene ambiguous. Written as DNA, the CDR3 is TGCAGTGCTTCCTCAGCTCGGGAGCCTAATTCACCCCTCCACTTT. This gives the protein CSASSAREPNSPLHF.